The entry that follows covers one T cell receptor (beta chain) sequence. The sample comes from a study of metastatic and nonmetastatic thyroid tumors. Patients had received no treatment of any kind before thyroid surgery. The CDR3 contains 18 residues. Looked up from germline, CDR1 is LNHDA and CDR2 is SQIVND (reference sequence). The J segment lost 0 bases and the V segment lost 5 bases, leaving 12 bases of the junction unmatched. TCRdb re-analyzed the PCR reads through MiXCR. The profile covers approximately 30,000 clones, with approximately 16% appearing a single time and about 6.5% taken by the ten largest.

The chain links TRBV19 to TRBJ1-5, with TRBD1 matching 8 bases. This receptor was obtained from a male donor with papillary thyroid cancer or a benign thyroid nodule (not recorded which). Some clones in this sample may be carry-over from other donors' samples. The sample taken for sequencing was blood. This CDR3 is CASSLLRGTGNSNQPQHF. CDR3 sequence (DNA): TGTGCCAGTAGTTTGCTCAGGGGGACAGGAAATAGCAATCAGCCCCAGCATTTT.